This T cell receptor (beta chain) is from a study of TIL therapy for anti-PD-1-resistant metastatic lung cancer. The wider study: Patients had a median age of nearly 55 years (range 38-75).

Sequencing used immunoSEQ v3. Each library reached roughly 2 million read pairs, or about 5-6 million at deep level. The repertoire was sequenced with immunoSEQ multiplex PCR; TCRdb's copy has only in-frame clones and lacks some. The sample shows over 15,000 clones, roughly 70% of them seen only once. Time point here: pre-treatment sample, taken before nivolumab and TIL therapy. Deletions cut 6 bases from V and 4 bases from J, with 9 bases between. The CDR3 has 12 amino acids. Germline V gives CDR1 SGHTA, CDR2 FQGTGA. Specimen: blood, collected at baseline. J is TRBJ1-1 and V is TRBV7-3; D is uncertain. This TCR came from a person aged 25 to 80 with non-small cell lung cancer. The CDR3 coding sequence is TGTGCCAGCAGGTACGGTTTCACTGAAGCTTTCTTT. It yields the protein CASRYGFTEAFF.